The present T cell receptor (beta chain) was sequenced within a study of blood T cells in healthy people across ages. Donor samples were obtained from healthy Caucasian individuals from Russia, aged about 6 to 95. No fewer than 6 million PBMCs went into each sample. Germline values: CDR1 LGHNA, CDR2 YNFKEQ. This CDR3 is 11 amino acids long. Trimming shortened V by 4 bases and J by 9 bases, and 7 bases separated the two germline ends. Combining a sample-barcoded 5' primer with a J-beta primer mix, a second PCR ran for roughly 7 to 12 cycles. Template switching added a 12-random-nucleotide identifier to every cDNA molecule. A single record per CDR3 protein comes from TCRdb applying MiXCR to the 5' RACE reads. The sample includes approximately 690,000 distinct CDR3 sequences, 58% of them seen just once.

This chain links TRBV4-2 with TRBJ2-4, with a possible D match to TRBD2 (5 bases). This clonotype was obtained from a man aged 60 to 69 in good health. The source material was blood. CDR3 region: CASSREGIQYF. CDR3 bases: TGTGCCAGCAGCCGTGAGGGCATTCAGTACTTC.